This note documents a single TCR beta chain sequence. The CDR3 extends over 15 amino acids. Germline values: CDR1 LGHDT, CDR2 YNNKEL (reference sequence). Trimming shortened V by 4 bases and J by 10 bases, and 22 bases separated the two germline ends. The sample comes from a study of blood T cells in healthy people across ages. Then a second PCR, running about 6 to 12 cycles, was carried out with a sample-barcoded 5' primer and a J-beta primer mix. Each cDNA molecule was tagged by a template-switch adaptor that had 12 random nucleotides. TCRdb itself ran the 5' RACE reads through MiXCR, one entry per CDR3 protein. The sample records 500,000 to 600,000 distinct CDR3 sequences, 27% being singletons.

The clonotype originates from a woman in her sixties or seventies in good health. Sequenced material: blood. The V gene is TRBV3-1, the J gene TRBJ1-1; D remains ambiguous. The CDR3 spells CASSPPRMTFGRAFF. CDR3 coding DNA: TGTGCCAGCAGCCCCCCCCGCATGACGTTCGGTAGAGCTTTCTTT. The full variable domain, completed using reference TRBV3-1 and TRBJ1-1, is DTAVSQTPKYLVTQMGNDKSIKCEQNLGHDTMYWYKQDSKKFLKIMFSYNNKELIINETVPNRFSPKSPDKAHLNLHINSLELGDSAVYFCASSPPRMTFGRAFFGQGTRLTVV.